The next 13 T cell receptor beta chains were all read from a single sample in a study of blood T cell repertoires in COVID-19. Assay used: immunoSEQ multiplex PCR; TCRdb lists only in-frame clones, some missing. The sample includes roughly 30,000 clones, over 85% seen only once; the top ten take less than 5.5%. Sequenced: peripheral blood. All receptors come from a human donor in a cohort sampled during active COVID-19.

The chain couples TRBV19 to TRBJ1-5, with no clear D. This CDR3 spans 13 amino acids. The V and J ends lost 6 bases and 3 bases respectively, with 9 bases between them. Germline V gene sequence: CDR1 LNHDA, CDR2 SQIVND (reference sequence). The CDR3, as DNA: TGTGCCAGTAGCCCACGGGACAATCAGCCCCAGCATTTT. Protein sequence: CASSPRDNQPQHF.

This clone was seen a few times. The CDR3 region is CASSYGQVVGSGPYEQYF. CDR3 coding DNA: TGTGCCAGCAGTTACGGGCAGGTGGTGGGTAGCGGCCCCTACGAGCAGTACTTC. The V gene is TRBV27, the J gene TRBJ2-7, with D maybe TRBD2 (6 bases). Trimming left V 4 bases short and J 2 bases short, with 24 bases between. This CDR3 has 18 amino acids. CDR1 MNHEY and CDR2 SMNVEV come from the germline V gene (reference sequence).

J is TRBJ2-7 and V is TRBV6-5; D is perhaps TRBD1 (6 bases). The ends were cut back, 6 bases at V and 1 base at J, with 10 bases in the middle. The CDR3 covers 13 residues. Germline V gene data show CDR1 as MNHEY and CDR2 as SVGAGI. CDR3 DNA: TGTGCCAGCAGCAGGGGATTGTCCTACGAGCAGTACTTC. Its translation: CASSRGLSYEQYF.

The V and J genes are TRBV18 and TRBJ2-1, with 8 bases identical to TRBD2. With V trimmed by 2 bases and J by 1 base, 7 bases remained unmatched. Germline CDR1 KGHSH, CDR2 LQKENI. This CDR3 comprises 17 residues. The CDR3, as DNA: TGTGCCAGCTCACCAACCCGGGGGGGCGAGTCCTACAATGAGCAGTTCTTC. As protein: CASSPTRGGESYNEQFF. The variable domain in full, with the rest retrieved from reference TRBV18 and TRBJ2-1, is NAGVMQNPRHLVRRRGQEARLRCSPMKGHSHVYWYRQLPEEGLKFMVYLQKENIIDESGMPKERFSAEFPKEGPSILRIQQVVRGDSAAYFCASSPTRGGESYNEQFFGPGTRLTVL.

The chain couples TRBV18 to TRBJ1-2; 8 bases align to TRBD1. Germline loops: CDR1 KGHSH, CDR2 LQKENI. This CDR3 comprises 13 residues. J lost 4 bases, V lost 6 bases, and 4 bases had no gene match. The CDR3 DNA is TGTGCCAGCTCCCCGGACAGGGTCTATGGCTACACCTTC. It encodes CASSPDRVYGYTF.

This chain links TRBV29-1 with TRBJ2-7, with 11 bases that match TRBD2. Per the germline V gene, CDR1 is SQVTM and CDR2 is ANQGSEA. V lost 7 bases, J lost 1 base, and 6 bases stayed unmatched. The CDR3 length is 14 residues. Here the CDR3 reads CSAHGTSGSYEQYF. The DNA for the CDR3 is TGCAGCGCGCATGGGACTAGCGGATCCTACGAGCAGTACTTC.

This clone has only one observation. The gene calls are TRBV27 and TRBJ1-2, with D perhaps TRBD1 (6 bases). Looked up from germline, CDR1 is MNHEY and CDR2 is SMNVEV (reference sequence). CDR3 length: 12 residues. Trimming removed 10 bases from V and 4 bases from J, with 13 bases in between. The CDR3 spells CATHGGSYGYTF. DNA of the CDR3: TGTGCCACGCATGGGGGCTCCTATGGCTACACCTTC.

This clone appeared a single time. For the CDR3, the DNA is TGTGCCAGCAGTATGCTAGCGGGGGGGCCTGGGGAGCAGTACTTC. This sequence encodes CASSMLAGGPGEQYF. The chain has TRBV6-6 and TRBJ2-7; the match to TRBD2 covers 12 bases. After removal of 5 bases from V and 7 bases from J, the junction contained 9 bases not matched to a gene. The germline V gene has CDR1 MNHNY and CDR2 SVGAGI (reference sequence). This CDR3 has 15 amino acids.

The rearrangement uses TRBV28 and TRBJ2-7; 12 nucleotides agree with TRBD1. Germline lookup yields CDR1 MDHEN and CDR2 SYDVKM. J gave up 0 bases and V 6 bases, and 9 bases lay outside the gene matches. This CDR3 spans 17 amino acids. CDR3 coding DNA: TGTGCCAGCAGCCGAGGGACAGGGGGCCGAATCTCCTACGAGCAGTACTTC. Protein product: CASSRGTGGRISYEQYF.

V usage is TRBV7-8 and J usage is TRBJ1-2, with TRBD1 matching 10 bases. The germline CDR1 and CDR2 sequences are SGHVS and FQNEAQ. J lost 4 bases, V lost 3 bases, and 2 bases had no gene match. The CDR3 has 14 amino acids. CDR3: CASSLDRGSYGYTF. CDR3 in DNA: TGTGCCAGCAGCTTGGACAGGGGGTCCTATGGCTACACCTTC.

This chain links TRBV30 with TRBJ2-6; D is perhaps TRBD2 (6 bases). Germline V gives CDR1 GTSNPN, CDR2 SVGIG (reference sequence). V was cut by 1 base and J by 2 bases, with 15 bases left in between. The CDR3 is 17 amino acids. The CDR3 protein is CAWSADLPGAGANVLTF. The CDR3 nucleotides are TGTGCCTGGAGTGCCGACCTTCCGGGGGCTGGGGCCAACGTCCTGACTTTC.

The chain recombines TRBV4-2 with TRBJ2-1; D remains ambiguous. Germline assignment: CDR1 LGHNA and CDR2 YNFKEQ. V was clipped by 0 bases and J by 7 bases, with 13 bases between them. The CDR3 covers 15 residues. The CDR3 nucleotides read TGTGCCAGCAGCCAAGATGACTCGGGTCTGAATGAGCAGTTCTTC. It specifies CASSQDDSGLNEQFF.

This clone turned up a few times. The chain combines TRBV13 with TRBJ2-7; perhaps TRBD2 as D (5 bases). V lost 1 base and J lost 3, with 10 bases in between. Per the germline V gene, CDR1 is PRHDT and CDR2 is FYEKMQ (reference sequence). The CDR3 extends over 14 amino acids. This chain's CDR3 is CASSLEDLGYEQYF. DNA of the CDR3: TGTGCCAGCAGCTTAGAGGACTTGGGCTACGAGCAGTACTTC.